A single sample is the source of the 28 T cell receptor beta chains below, sequenced in a study of cytomegalovirus exposure and HLA in healthy donors. The study ran its PCR with 60 Vbeta and 13 Jbeta primers. This table comes from immunoSEQ multiplex PCR, and its TCRdb copy is limited to in-frame clones, with some not included. The sample lists about 190,000 clones; roughly 87% were seen once. Sequencing was carried out using PBMCs. All receptors derive from a boy younger than 10 in good health and CMV-seronegative.

This clone was counted only a few times. V is TRBV29-1 and J is TRBJ2-2, with no clear D. This CDR3 has 11 residues. Germline V gene lookup returns CDR1 SQVTM and CDR2 ANQGSEA. V was trimmed by 7 bases and J by 4 bases, leaving 7 bases between them. CDR3 coding DNA: TGCAGCGGCCGGGTCACCGGGGAGCTGTTTTTT. Encoded protein: CSGRVTGELFF.

The chain joins TRBV6-1 to TRBJ1-1; 10 nucleotides match TRBD1. V shed 3 bases and J 7 bases; nucleotides not matched to a gene: 5. Per germline, CDR1 MNHNS and CDR2 SASEGT. This CDR3 region has 14 residues. The CDR3 DNA reads as TGTGCCAGCAGTGACCTGTGGGACAGGGGTGAAGCTTTCTTT. It yields the protein CASSDLWDRGEAFF.

The gene calls are TRBV28 and TRBJ2-3; 7 nucleotides match TRBD1. Germline V gene data show CDR1 as MDHEN and CDR2 as SYDVKM. Trimming removed 6 bases from V and 5 bases from J; junction bases left unmatched: 8. The CDR3 is 14 amino acids. CDR3 protein: CASSLPQGIDTQYF. Here the CDR3 DNA reads TGTGCCAGCAGCCTGCCACAGGGGATAGATACGCAGTATTTT.

V and J are TRBV27 and TRBJ1-1; tentatively, D is TRBD1 (5 bases). The germline gives CDR1 MNHEY, CDR2 SMNVEV (reference sequence). CDR3 size: 15 residues. Trimming stripped 5 bases from V and 1 base from J, with 14 bases between. Here the CDR3 reads CASSLQGRPNTEAFF. The CDR3 nucleotides read TGTGCCAGCAGTCTCCAGGGTCGGCCGAACACTGAAGCTTTCTTT.

The V and J genes are TRBV28 and TRBJ1-5; the D gene is possibly TRBD1 (6 bases). The CDR3 contains 15 residues. Germline V gene data show CDR1 as MDHEN and CDR2 as SYDVKM. V lost 6 bases, J lost 2 bases, and 14 bases lay in between. The CDR3 nucleotides read TGTGCCAGCAGCCCGATGGACAGAGGCAATCAGCCCCAGCATTTT. This sequence encodes CASSPMDRGNQPQHF.

This chain uses TRBV7-8 with TRBJ2-5; possible D gene TRBD1, 6 bases. Germline V CDR1 and CDR2: SGHVS, FQNEAQ. V gave up 2 bases and J gave up 5 bases, with 9 bases separating them. The length of the CDR3 is 13 residues. The CDR3 reads CASSLFRGETQYF. CDR3 in DNA: TGTGCCAGCAGCTTATTTAGGGGGGAGACCCAGTACTTC.

In the case of this clone: This specimen includes other DNA sequences encoding the same CDR3. The chain couples TRBV28 to TRBJ1-5, with 8 bases aligning to TRBD1. J lost 4 bases, V lost 4 bases, and 9 bases had no gene match. CDR3 size: 16 residues. Germline V lookup: CDR1 MDHEN, CDR2 SYDVKM. CDR3 bases: TGTGCCAGCAGTTCTCCCGGACAGGGAGGAAATCAGCCCCAGCATTTT. Protein: CASSSPGQGGNQPQHF.

This chain links TRBV6-5 with TRBJ1-2; TRBD1 might be the D (6 bases). The CDR3 covers 13 residues. CDR1 is MNHEY, CDR2 SVGAGI, per germline. Trimming left V 5 bases short and J 4 bases short, with 11 bases between. CDR3 sequence: CASSRTAGYGYTF. The DNA of the CDR3 is TGTGCCAGCAGTAGGACAGCCGGCTATGGCTACACCTTC.

V and J are TRBV19 and TRBJ1-1; TRBD1 is a possible D gene (6 bases). Per the germline V gene, CDR1 is LNHDA and CDR2 is SQIVND (reference sequence). The CDR3 totals 14 residues. The V and J ends lost 5 bases and 2 bases respectively, with 12 bases between them. Here the CDR3 DNA reads TGTGCCAGTAGTCTACAGGGAAAAAACACTGAAGCTTTCTTT. Amino acids: CASSLQGKNTEAFF.

The chain employs TRBV27 and TRBJ1-4, with TRBD1 matching 8 bases. CDR1 and CDR2 from the germline V gene are MNHEY and SMNVEV (reference sequence). After removal of 5 bases from V and 0 bases from J, the junction contained 5 bases not matched to a gene. CDR3 length: 16 residues. The chain's CDR3 is CASSGTGSATNEKLFF. CDR3 nucleotides: TGTGCCAGCAGTGGGACAGGAAGTGCAACTAATGAAAAACTGTTTTTT.

The CDR3 DNA follows: TGCGCCAGCAGTGGCGGGGTAACAGATACGCAGTATTTT. This encodes CASSGGVTDTQYF. The V gene is TRBV10-2, the J gene TRBJ2-3; D is possibly TRBD2 (6 bases). CDR3 length: 13 amino acids. V lost 4 bases to trimming and J lost 3 bases, with 8 bases between them. CDR1 is WSHSY and CDR2 is SAAADI in the germline V gene.

The chain employs TRBV27 and TRBJ2-7; D possibly corresponds to TRBD2 (5 bases). Germline V CDR1 and CDR2: MNHEY, SMNVEV (reference sequence). CDR3 length equals 14 residues. V shed 6 bases and J shed 2 bases, with 14 bases lying between them. The CDR3, as DNA: TGTGCCAGCAGCCCCTGGAGGTCTACCTACGAGCAGTACTTC. As protein: CASSPWRSTYEQYF.

This clone was seen only once. V and J are TRBV30 and TRBJ1-1; tentative D call: TRBD1 (5 bases). The germline V gene has CDR1 GTSNPN and CDR2 SVGIG (reference sequence). The CDR3 has 13 amino acids. Trimming removed 7 bases at V and 5 bases at J, with 17 bases between. CDR3 amino acids: CASSRNGHTEAFF. The CDR3 nucleotides are TGTGCCTCCTCCAGAAACGGACATACTGAAGCTTTCTTT.

This clone was detected once. V and J are TRBV9 and TRBJ2-1, with D hard to call. This CDR3 spans 14 amino acids. V shed 2 bases and J shed 1 base, with 7 bases lying between them. The germline gives CDR1 SGDLS, CDR2 YYNGEE. CDR3 nucleotides: TGTGCCAGCAGCGTGGCGGAGTCCTACAATGAGCAGTTCTTC. It is translated as CASSVAESYNEQFF.

The chain employs TRBV6-1 and TRBJ2-7, with D possibly matching TRBD1 (6 bases). The V gene's germline CDR1 is MNHNS and CDR2 SASEGT. The CDR3 extends over 12 amino acids. The germline V and J ends were trimmed by 6 bases and 4 bases, with 10 bases remaining between them. The CDR3: CASSSRGYEQYF. The DNA of the CDR3 is TGTGCCAGCAGCTCAAGGGGGTACGAGCAGTACTTC.

J is TRBJ1-4 and V is TRBV29-1; no clear D. This CDR3 contains 15 residues. The V end was cut by 5 bases, the J end by 0 bases, with 13 bases between. CDR1 is SQVTM and CDR2 is ANQGSEA in the germline V gene. Here the CDR3 reads CSVMSEYATNEKLFF. The CDR3 DNA sequence: TGCAGCGTTATGTCTGAGTATGCAACTAATGAAAAACTGTTTTTT.

The chain carries TRBV19 and TRBJ1-2; TRBD1 agrees at 9 bases. The V gene end was trimmed by 4 bases and the J gene end by 8 bases; junction bases not matched to a gene: 8. CDR3 length: 14 residues. Germline CDR1 reads LNHDA; CDR2 reads SQIVND (reference sequence). DNA for the CDR3: TGTGCCAGTAGTAAAGGGACAGGGTTGTGGGGCTACACCTTC. Its protein is CASSKGTGLWGYTF.

This clone was seen just once. V is TRBV25-1 and J is TRBJ1-1; D ambiguous. V was clipped by 2 bases and J by 6 bases, with 16 bases between them. CDR3 size: 15 residues. CDR1 is MGHDK and CDR2 is SYGVNS in the germline V gene. The CDR3 here is CASSEAIGVMAEAFF. In DNA, the CDR3 is TGTGCCAGCAGTGAAGCAATTGGAGTAATGGCTGAAGCTTTCTTT.

The chain has TRBV19 and TRBJ1-5; D unresolved. The CDR3 has 13 amino acids. The germline CDR1 and CDR2 sequences are LNHDA and SQIVND (reference sequence). The V gene lost 3 bases and the J gene lost 4 bases, with 7 bases spanning the gap. This CDR3 is CASSISKNQPQHF. The CDR3 region has the DNA TGTGCCAGTAGTATCAGTAAGAATCAGCCCCAGCATTTT.

The chain joins TRBV6-6 to TRBJ2-7; tentative D call: TRBD1 (6 bases). V was clipped by 2 bases and J by 2 bases, with 13 bases between them. Germline V gene data show CDR1 as MNHNY and CDR2 as SVGAGI (reference sequence). This CDR3 region has 15 residues. The CDR3 DNA reads TGTGCCAGCAGTTACAGGACAGCCCACCCCTACGAGCAGTACTTC. Protein: CASSYRTAHPYEQYF.

CDR3 bases: TGTGCCAGCAGTCATCGGCGGCGGGAGCTAGCCTACGAGCAGTACTTC. Translated, it gives CASSHRRRELAYEQYF. V gene TRBV28 combines with J gene TRBJ2-7, with TRBD2 matching over 7 bases. V trimming: 5 bases; J trimming: 2 bases; junction bases outside the gene matches: 12. Germline CDR1 is MDHEN and CDR2 is SYDVKM. This CDR3 has 16 residues.

With regard to this clone: One end of the junction is discordant with germline, which a read error may explain. The chain recombines TRBV6-1 with TRBJ1-2, with D perhaps matching TRBD1 (6 bases). Germline loops: CDR1 MNHNS, CDR2 SASEGT. The CDR3 length is 15 residues. CDR3 coding DNA: TGTGCCGGCAGCCCAAACCGGGACATCCCTTTTCGCTACACCTTC. This encodes CAGSPNRDIPFRYTF.

This clone was seen only once. V usage is TRBV2 and J usage is TRBJ2-7; TRBD1 matches at 8 bases. CDR3 length: 10 residues. V was pared by 6 bases and J by 9 bases, with 1 base of the junction left unmatched. In germline, CDR1 is SNHLY, CDR2 FYNNEI. The CDR3 loop reads CASRGTGQYF. The DNA for the CDR3 is TGTGCCAGCAGAGGGACAGGGCAGTACTTC.

The chain has TRBV5-6 and TRBJ2-7, with D perhaps matching TRBD1 (5 bases). The CDR3 spans 15 residues. Germline assignment: CDR1 SGHDT and CDR2 YYEEEE. Trimming stripped 1 base from V and 6 bases from J, with 17 bases between. The CDR3 bases are TGTGCCAGCAGCTTGAGAGCAGGGCAGGTCGGCGAGCAGTACTTC. This gives the protein CASSLRAGQVGEQYF.

V and J are TRBV5-1 and TRBJ2-3; 12 bases map to TRBD2. Germline CDR1 SGHRS, CDR2 YFSETQ. The CDR3 totals 16 residues. With V trimmed by 2 bases and J by 2 bases, 3 bases remained unmatched. The CDR3 region is CASSFGLAGNTDTQYF. The DNA for the CDR3 is TGCGCCAGCAGCTTCGGACTAGCGGGGAACACAGATACGCAGTATTTT.

The chain couples TRBV13 to TRBJ2-7; perhaps TRBD1 as D (6 bases). Germline assignment: CDR1 PRHDT and CDR2 FYEKMQ (reference sequence). The CDR3 is made up of 18 amino acids. V dropped 6 bases and J dropped 1 base, with 25 bases sitting between them. CDR3 residues: CASSNRQQGFGISYEQYF. CDR3 nucleotide sequence: TGTGCCAGCAGTAACAGGCAGCAGGGGTTTGGGATATCCTACGAGCAGTACTTC.

This chain connects TRBV29-1 to TRBJ2-2; D call uncertain. The CDR3 has 14 residues. The V gene's germline CDR1 is SQVTM and CDR2 ANQGSEA. Trimming cost V 4 bases and J 5 bases, with 14 bases left between them. CDR3 DNA: TGCAGCGTTGCCACGGGTGTGTGGACCGGGGAGCTGTTTTTT. Its protein product is CSVATGVWTGELFF.

The rearrangement uses TRBV28 and TRBJ1-2; 7 bases are a match to TRBD1. Germline V CDR1 and CDR2: MDHEN, SYDVKM. V was pared by 5 bases and J by 7 bases, with 16 bases of the junction left unmatched. This CDR3 comprises 16 residues. The CDR3 is CASSITDREAGGGYTF. The CDR3 coding sequence is TGTGCCAGCAGTATCACAGACAGGGAAGCAGGAGGTGGCTACACCTTC.